The rows below give T cell receptor beta chains drawn from one sample of a study of brain T cells in children with intractable seizures. Sequencing used immunoSEQ multiplex PCR; TCRdb keeps in-frame clones, though not all of them. The repertoire consists of approximately 330,000 clones, with 93% occurring once and the leading ten covering roughly 5.7%. Sequenced material: peripheral blood, taken around 5 months after surgery. The receptors come from a boy under three years old with tuberous sclerosis and intractable seizures. Both conserved end residues are part of each CDR3. D genes are given only for firm matches. Clone size is given for some rows only: seen once, a few or many times, or a class if the clone is expanded.

j_call	cdr3_length	d_call	clone_size	v_call	cdr3_aa	cdr3_nt
TRBJ1-4	16	TRBD1	-	TRBV11-3	CASSLGQIATNEKLFF	TGTGCCAGCAGCTTGGGACAGATTGCAACTAATGAAAAACTGTTTTTT
TRBJ1-1	12	-	-	TRBV6-1	CASSEWGTEAFF	TGTGCCAGCAGTGAATGGGGGACTGAAGCTTTCTTT
TRBJ2-7	16	TRBD1	once	TRBV7-9	CASSSRTGTGTYEQYF	TGTGCCAGCAGCTCCAGAACCGGGACAGGGACCTACGAGCAGTACTTC
TRBJ2-5	17	TRBD1	once	TRBV7-9	CASSRLDGTGGLETQYF	TGTGCCAGCAGCCGTCTCGACGGGACAGGGGGGTTGGAGACCCAGTACTTC
TRBJ2-4	15	TRBD2	few	TRBV6-5	CASSYLAGDGDIQYF	TGTGCCAGCAGTTACTTAGCGGGAGATGGGGACATTCAGTACTTC
TRBJ2-5	11	-	-	TRBV20-1	CSAREQETQYF	TGCAGTGCTAGAGAGCAAGAGACCCAGTACTTC
TRBJ2-3	16	-	once	TRBV3-1/TRBV3-2	CASSQEVGVRSDTQYF	TGTGCCAGCAGCCAAGAAGTGGGGGTACGTTCAGATACGCAGTATTTT
TRBJ2-6	17	-	-	TRBV7-2	CASSLGVAGAGANVLTF	TGTGCCAGCAGCCTAGGCGTAGCAGGGGCTGGGGCCAACGTCCTGACTTTC
TRBJ2-1	13	TRBD2	-	TRBV6-4	CASRASGNNEQFF	TGTGCCAGCCGGGCTAGCGGCAACAATGAGCAGTTCTTC
TRBJ1-5	17	-	-	TRBV19	CASSIDPGIGDHEPQHF	TGTGCCAGTAGTATAGATCCAGGTATAGGAGATCACGAGCCCCAGCATTTT
TRBJ2-7	18	TRBD2	-	TRBV6-2/TRBV6-3	CASSYLRAGAHPSYEQYF	TGTGCCAGCAGTTATCTGAGAGCGGGGGCCCACCCTTCCTACGAGCAGTACTTC
TRBJ1-1	13	-	-	TRBV5-1	CASSVDGNTEAFF	TGCGCCAGCAGCGTGGACGGGAACACTGAAGCTTTCTTT
TRBJ1-2	14	-	-	TRBV11-2	CASSPRRAIYGYTF	TGTGCCAGCAGCCCTCGACGGGCTATTTATGGCTACACCTTC
TRBJ2-1	13	-	-	TRBV27	CASSYAGYDEQFF	TGTGCCAGCAGCTATGCCGGGTACGATGAGCAGTTCTTC
TRBJ1-2	16	-	-	TRBV7-6	CASSPTKTPLLYGYTF	TGTGCCAGCAGCCCCACCAAGACACCCCTCCTCTATGGCTACACCTTC
TRBJ1-2	15	TRBD1	-	TRBV13	CASSSPGQGGYGYTF	TGTGCCAGCAGCTCCCCGGGACAGGGGGGCTATGGCTACACCTTC
TRBJ2-2	13	-	few	TRBV29-1	CSVEGRATGELFF	TGCAGCGTTGAAGGCAGAGCTACCGGGGAGCTGTTTTTT
TRBJ2-3	11	-	-	TRBV7-2	CASRNTDTQYF	TGTGCCAGCAGAAACACAGATACGCAGTATTTT
TRBJ2-7	14	-	-	TRBV27	CASSFLGASYEQYF	TGTGCCAGCAGTTTCCTAGGGGCCTCCTACGAGCAGTACTTC
TRBJ1-2	11	-	-	TRBV3-1/TRBV3-2	CASSQLPWYTF	TGTGCCAGCAGCCAACTACCTTGGTACACCTTC
TRBJ2-6	14	-	-	TRBV7-9	CASSLVSGANVLTF	TGTGCCAGCAGCTTAGTATCTGGGGCCAACGTCCTGACTTTC
TRBJ1-3	16	-	-	TRBV19	CAFFLGGQLSGNTIYF	TGTGCCTTCTTCTTGGGTGGACAGCTCTCTGGAAACACCATATATTTT
TRBJ2-7	12	-	-	TRBV4-1	CASSAGTNEQYF	TGCGCCAGCAGCGCCGGGACAAACGAGCAGTACTTC
TRBJ1-1	11	-	-	TRBV6-5	CAAQAGNEAFF	TGTGCCGCCCAGGCAGGAAATGAAGCTTTCTTT
TRBJ1-2	17	TRBD1	-	TRBV3-1/TRBV3-2	CASSHVGTGGVGYGYTF	TGTGCCAGCAGCCACGTCGGGACAGGGGGCGTCGGCTATGGCTACACCTTC
TRBJ2-2	12	-	-	TRBV12-3/TRBV12-4	CASSFVAGELFF	TGTGCCAGCAGTTTTGTGGCAGGGGAGCTGTTTTTT
TRBJ1-5	16	-	-	TRBV19	CASSTRTDYSNQPQHF	TGTGCCAGTAGTACCCGGACAGACTATAGCAATCAGCCCCAGCATTTT
TRBJ1-2	15	-	once	TRBV15	CATSSRIDRQNGYTF	TGTGCCACCAGCAGTCGCATTGACAGGCAAAATGGCTACACCTTC
TRBJ2-3	16	-	-	TRBV7-6	CASSLEGSGNTDTQYF	TGTGCCAGCAGCTTAGAGGGGTCGGGCAACACAGATACGCAGTATTTT
TRBJ2-1	15	TRBD1	-	TRBV7-7	CASSLLGQGADEQFF	TGTGCTAGCAGCTTATTGGGACAGGGGGCCGATGAGCAGTTCTTC
TRBJ1-5	14	-	few	TRBV2	CASSGPGINQPQHF	TGTGCCAGCAGTGGCCCAGGGATAAATCAGCCCCAGCATTTT
TRBJ2-1	14	TRBD1	-	TRBV5-1	CASSSGQGAYEQFF	TGCGCCAGCAGCTCAGGACAGGGGGCCTATGAGCAGTTCTTC
TRBJ1-1	17	-	-	TRBV30	CAWTEPLRYWVHTEAFF	TGTGCCTGGACCGAACCCCTTAGGTATTGGGTTCACACTGAAGCTTTCTTT
TRBJ2-2	13	-	-	TRBV7-2	CASSLTGPGELFF	TGTGCCAGCAGCTTGACAGGCCCCGGGGAGCTGTTTTTT
TRBJ2-7	12	-	-	TRBV12-3/TRBV12-4	CASSSSSGEQYF	TGTGCCAGCAGCTCAAGTAGTGGCGAGCAGTACTTC
TRBJ2-1	14	-	once	TRBV24-1	CATSGRQGGNEQFF	TGTGCCACCAGTGGACGACAGGGAGGGAATGAGCAGTTCTTC
TRBJ2-7	14	TRBD2	-	TRBV27	CASKWGGSAYEQYF	TGTGCCAGCAAGTGGGGCGGGAGTGCCTACGAGCAGTACTTC
TRBJ1-1	15	-	few	TRBV4-2	CASSHPHRGEPEAFF	TGTGCCAGCAGCCATCCACACCGGGGAGAGCCTGAAGCTTTCTTT
TRBJ1-1	14	-	-	TRBV5-1	CASSWRAANTEAFF	TGCGCCAGCAGCTGGCGAGCAGCCAACACTGAAGCTTTCTTT
TRBJ1-1	14	-	-	TRBV4-1	CASSQEGSSTEAFF	TGCGCCAGCAGCCAAGAGGGTTCGTCCACTGAAGCTTTCTTT
TRBJ2-5	15	TRBD2	-	TRBV24-1	CATSDRGLIGGTQYF	TGTGCCACCAGTGACCGGGGACTAATCGGCGGGACCCAGTACTTC
TRBJ1-1	14	TRBD1	-	TRBV12-5	CASGEGGGGTEAFF	TGTGCTAGTGGTGAAGGGGGCGGGGGTACTGAAGCTTTCTTT
TRBJ1-1	16	-	-	TRBV5-1	CASSPGENRAGTEAFF	TGCGCCAGCAGCCCAGGAGAAAACAGGGCCGGCACTGAAGCTTTCTTT